The TCR beta chain under discussion was sequenced for a study of OX40 agonist ivuxolimab in advanced cancers. Across the whole study: Treatment of patients was with ivuxolimab, an agonistic anti-OX40 (CD134) antibody. Prior therapy, whether anti-PD-1, anti-PD-L1 or anti-CTLA-4, was allowed, and 30% to 40% had some. Patients were treated with intravenous ivuxolimab, dosed at 0.01 to 10 mg/kg and infused every 2 weeks. Study observations and caveats: No determination was made of the antigen specificity of the expanded peripheral T cells.

The junction had 13 bases not matched to a gene; V was cut back by 3 bases and J by 4 bases. Germline V gene data show CDR1 as SGHVS and CDR2 as FNYEAQ. This CDR3 comprises 18 residues. The method was immunoSEQ multiplex PCR; TCRdb's version includes in-frame clones alone and lacks a portion of them. The table lists 90,000 to 100,000 clones, approximately 91% of them singletons. Concerning this clone: Antigen specificity is unknown.

This material consisted of CD4+ or CD8+ T cells sorted from blood, taken in a trial of the OX40 agonist ivuxolimab. V usage is TRBV7-6 and J usage is TRBJ2-2, with TRBD2 matching over 8 bases. The receptor comes from an adult with an advanced solid tumor such as melanoma, head and neck, liver or kidney cancer. The CDR3 nucleotides are TGTGCCAGCAGCTTCTATCTCCGGGGCGGGAGGTCCACCGGGGAGCTGTTTTTT. This codes for CASSFYLRGGRSTGELFF.